The clone carrying this T cell receptor beta chain was counted many times. As yet, its antigen is unknown. The data stem from a study of Graves' ophthalmopathy and Graves' hyperthyroidism. Study outcomes and limitations: Ophthalmopathy could be told apart from stable hyperthyroidism by a 13-signature model (roughly 90% sensitivity, approximately 76% specificity).

The CDR3 runs to 13 residues. Germline-derived CDR1 and CDR2 are SGHTA and FQGNSA. The V and J ends lost 2 bases and 3 bases respectively, with 8 bases between them. The authors amplified TCR beta CDR3 regions, and they did so from RNA transcripts for repertoire sequencing. In the first round, RT-PCR was carried out with HTBI primers, and a multiplex PCR formed the second round. TCRdb reprocessed the multiplex PCR reads with MiXCR, giving one entry per CDR3 protein. The data contain about 700,000 distinct CDR3 sequences, 35% to 50% of them singletons. Sequences were obtained from peripheral blood. The sequence came from an adult man with Graves' ophthalmopathy. The rearrangement uses TRBV7-2 and TRBJ2-7; D gene ambiguous. The CDR3 protein is CASSLIGVYEQYF. CDR3 DNA: TGTGCCAGCAGCTTAATTGGGGTCTACGAGCAGTACTTC.